Detailed here is one T cell receptor (beta chain). There is no known antigen for this receptor. Base qualities are not provided; no much larger clone lies one nucleotide away. This record comes from a study of CD8 T cells in Susac syndrome (dated by TCRdb to between 2018 and 2021). Context from the whole study: Of the Susac syndrome patients who were sequenced, roughly six had clinically active disease and eight or nine were in clinical remission. Susac syndrome patients were therapy-naive, on corticosteroids (some also receiving IVIg), or on IVIg alone at blood withdrawal. CD8+ T cell repertoire clonality was compared between about a dozen healthy donors, approximately 14 Susac syndrome patients and some 15 multiple sclerosis patients. Repertoire sequencing was used to test whether CD8+ T cell activation and differentiation in Susac syndrome was antigen driven.

Overall study outcomes, separate from this receptor: Susac syndrome CD8+ repertoires showed clonal expansion, highest in CD8+ TEMRA cells and greater in clinically active than remitting patients. The study acknowledged that relatively few individuals were included in the TCR sequencing and HLA analysis. In the total CD8+ and CD8+ TEMRA repertoires, over 15 and five Susac-specific public clones, respectively, were identified.

High-throughput TCR beta sequencing profiled peripheral blood CD8+ and CD4+ T cells from healthy donors, Susac syndrome patients and multiple sclerosis patients. Recently defined diagnostic criteria for definite or probable disease were met by the Susac syndrome patients. CD8+ TEMRA cells were enriched by FACS, while bulk CD8+ and CD4+ T cells were purified by magnetic negative isolation. Blood was drawn into EDTA tubes, processed within 24 hours, and PBMCs were isolated by density gradient centrifugation. PBMCs intended for TCR sequencing were cryopreserved in liquid nitrogen and were subsequently thawed in a 37 degrees C water bath. Purity of sorted or isolated CD4+, CD8+ and CD8+ TEMRA cells was at least 90%. RNA was extracted using the RNeasy kit, and roughly 0.5 to 1 microgram was reverse transcribed with random hexamers. The immunoSEQ multiplex PCR assay, covering 54 Vbeta and 13 Jbeta segments, was used to amplify TCR beta CDR3 regions. Bias from PCR amplification was corrected by using a synthetic template baseline for primer optimization and for computational correction. In the authors' own workflow: Reads were assigned to V, D and J genes according to IMGT and analyzed in immunoSEQ Analyzer, with only productive sequences retained. To calculate clonality, Shannon entropy was normalized by log2 of the number of productive unique sequences and then subtracted from one. For each patient and control, public and private clones were evaluated among the 100 most prevalent clones. Clones were defined as Susac-specific when absent from the healthy and MS cohorts, from over 950 published viral clones and from other ImmuneACCESS disease sequences. TCRdb redid the processing of the public reads, applying fastp at Q25 and MiXCR, and retained in-frame beta chains. Entries are consolidated by CDR3 protein sequence, retaining the most common genes and DNA. TCRdb, rather than the study authors, made the V and J calls. The sample table lists approximately 80,000 distinct CDR3 sequences, roughly 95% of them with a count of one. About 0.52% of the sample lies in the top ten.

The sequenced material came from CD8+ T cells from PBMCs. The origin of this receptor is a human donor with Susac syndrome.

The nucleotides read TGTGCCAGCAGCTCGAACTACAATGAGCAGTTCTTC. Its translation reads: CASSSNYNEQFF. Recombination joined TRBV7-9 with TRBJ2-1; no D gene is confidently identified. The CDR3 measures 12 amino acids from cysteine to phenylalanine. Just CDR3 DNA is preserved here, 36 bases in frame from base 1. Reading the germline V gene (reference sequence) gives CDR1 SEHNR and CDR2 FQNEAQ. V and J lose 4 bases and 3 bases, and a span of 4 bases separates them.